The rows below give T cell receptor beta chains drawn from one sample of a study of blood T cell repertoires in COVID-19. The repertoire was sequenced with immunoSEQ multiplex PCR; TCRdb's copy has only in-frame clones and lacks some. The sample holds some 270,000 clones; approximately 85% are singletons and the top ten take 0.85% to 1%. The specimen sequenced was peripheral blood. These receptors originate from a human donor with COVID-19, enrolled during active disease. The donor label of this sample is uncertain. Each CDR3 is given with its conserved first and last residue. A D gene is named only where the DNA matches it firmly. Size is omitted from some rows. Given values are once, few, many or a class for expanded clones.

v_gene	d_gene	abundance	j_gene	CDR3aa	CDR3nt
TRBV28	.	once	TRBJ2-7	CASLTGTIGPYEQYF	TGTGCCAGCCTAACCGGGACAATCGGGCCCTACGAGCAGTACTTC
TRBV20-1	.	.	TRBJ2-7	CSASRLAWGSYEQYF	TGCAGTGCTAGTCGGCTAGCGTGGGGTTCCTACGAGCAGTACTTC
TRBV6-6	.	.	TRBJ1-5	CASSYGQGGDQPQHF	TGTGCCAGCAGTTACGGCCAGGGCGGCGATCAGCCCCAGCATTTT
TRBV2	TRBD2	.	TRBJ2-1	CASSSGLAGLYNEQFF	TGTGCCAGCAGTTCCGGACTAGCGGGATTATACAATGAGCAGTTCTTC
TRBV20-1	.	.	TRBJ1-1	CSAIAARVAFF	TGCAGTGCTATTGCGGCACGCGTAGCTTTCTTT
TRBV6-5	.	.	TRBJ2-7	CASRVKGVNYEQYF	TGTGCCAGCAGAGTTAAGGGGGTCAACTACGAGCAGTACTTC
TRBV11-2	.	.	TRBJ1-4	CASSLQVGGSRNEKLFF	TGTGCCAGCAGCTTGCAGGTGGGCGGGTCGCGAAATGAAAAACTGTTTTTT
TRBV28	.	.	TRBJ2-2	CASSVNQGSTGELFF	TGTGCCAGCAGTGTAAATCAGGGGTCCACCGGGGAGCTGTTTTTT
TRBV9	.	.	TRBJ1-2	CASSPSLGGVYGYTF	TGTGCCAGCAGCCCCTCCCTCGGGGGTGTTTATGGCTACACCTTC
TRBV6-2/TRBV6-3	TRBD1	few	TRBJ2-6	CASSYPGQTSGANVLTF	TGTGCCAGCAGTTACCCGGGACAGACCTCTGGGGCCAACGTCCTGACTTTC
TRBV10-3	.	.	TRBJ2-5	CAISGRDQETQYF	TGTGCCATCAGTGGACGGGACCAAGAGACCCAGTACTTC
TRBV7-6	.	.	TRBJ2-2	CASSLWGQGTGELFF	TGTGCCAGCAGCTTATGGGGGCAGGGCACCGGGGAGCTGTTTTTT
TRBV20-1	.	few	TRBJ2-7	CSASMAPYEQYF	TGCAGTGCTAGTATGGCACCCTACGAGCAGTACTTC
TRBV7-5	.	once	TRBJ2-3	CARSWGIAGDGTDTQYF	TGTGCCAGAAGCTGGGGAATAGCGGGAGACGGCACAGATACGCAGTATTTT
TRBV5-1	TRBD1	.	TRBJ1-4	CASSPLGQGVGLFF	TGCGCCAGCAGCCCCCTCGGACAGGGGGTAGGACTGTTTTTT
TRBV12-3/TRBV12-4	.	.	TRBJ2-2	CASTPRPGLELFF	TGTGCCAGCACTCCTAGGCCAGGACTGGAGCTGTTTTTT
TRBV18	.	.	TRBJ2-2	CASSQFGGASGELFF	TGTGCCAGCTCACAGTTTGGAGGGGCTTCCGGGGAGCTGTTTTTT
TRBV5-4	TRBD1	.	TRBJ1-2	CASSLDRGVIYGYTF	TGTGCCAGCAGCTTGGACAGGGGAGTTATTTATGGCTACACCTTC
TRBV19	TRBD1	.	TRBJ1-1	CASSIHTLDRGNTEAFF	TGTGCCAGTAGTATACACACTCTCGACAGGGGAAACACTGAAGCTTTCTTT
TRBV28	.	.	TRBJ1-5	CASSHTGRGVNQPQHF	TGTGCCAGCAGCCACACAGGGAGGGGAGTCAATCAGCCCCAGCATTTT
TRBV19	.	few	TRBJ1-6	CASRDRTYNSPLHF	TGTGCCAGTAGAGACAGGACCTATAATTCACCCCTCCACTTT
TRBV5-1	TRBD1	.	TRBJ1-2	CASSLTGTGPFPYGYTF	TGCGCCAGCAGCTTGACCGGGACAGGGCCTTTTCCATATGGCTACACCTTC
TRBV25-1	.	.	TRBJ2-1	CASSELGGIANEQFF	TGTGCCAGCAGTGAACTCGGGGGAATAGCTAATGAGCAGTTCTTC
TRBV9	TRBD2	.	TRBJ2-1	CASSVGRMGAGSSYNEQFF	TGTGCCAGCAGCGTAGGCAGGATGGGAGCGGGGAGCTCCTACAATGAGCAGTTCTTC
TRBV3-1/TRBV3-2	.	.	TRBJ2-3	CASSQDPGASTDTQYF	TGTGCCAGCAGCCAAGATCCAGGGGCAAGCACAGATACGCAGTATTTT
TRBV2	.	.	TRBJ2-7	CASTQEHYEQYF	TGTGCCAGTACGCAGGAACACTACGAGCAGTACTTC